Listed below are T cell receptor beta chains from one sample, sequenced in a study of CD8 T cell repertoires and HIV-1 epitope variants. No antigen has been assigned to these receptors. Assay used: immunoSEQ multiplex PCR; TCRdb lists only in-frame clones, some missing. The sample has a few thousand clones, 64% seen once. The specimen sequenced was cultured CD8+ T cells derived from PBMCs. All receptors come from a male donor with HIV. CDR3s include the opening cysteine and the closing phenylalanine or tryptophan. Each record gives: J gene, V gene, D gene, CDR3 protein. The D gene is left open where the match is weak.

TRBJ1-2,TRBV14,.,CASSQEWQGYTF
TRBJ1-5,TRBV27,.,CASSPRPRAADQPQHF
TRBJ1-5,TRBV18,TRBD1,CASSRGQGEGQPQHF
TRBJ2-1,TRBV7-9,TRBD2,CASSLLAGEGNEQFF
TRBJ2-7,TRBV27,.,CASSSVGPYEQYF
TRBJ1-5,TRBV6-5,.,CASSGGQGIHQPQHF
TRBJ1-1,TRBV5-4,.,CAISRGPTEAFF
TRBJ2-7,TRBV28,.,CASSLIASSYEQYF
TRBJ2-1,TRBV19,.,CASSKPLWSVNEQFF
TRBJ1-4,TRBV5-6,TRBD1,CASSLAGTAGEKLFF
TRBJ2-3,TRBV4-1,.,CASSQDPWGLPTDTQYF
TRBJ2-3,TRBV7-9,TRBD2,CASTVSGSVGDTQYF
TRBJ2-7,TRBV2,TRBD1,CASRGTGGSEQYF
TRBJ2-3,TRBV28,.,CASLMGSTDTQYF
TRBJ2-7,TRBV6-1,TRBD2,CASSNLAGGGEQYF
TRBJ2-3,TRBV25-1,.,CASRSWTADTQYF
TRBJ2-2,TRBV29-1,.,CSVERPGLARGGELFF
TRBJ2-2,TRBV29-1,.,CSVEGQHTGELFF
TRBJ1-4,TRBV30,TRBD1,CAWRPGTGPFGSENEKLFF
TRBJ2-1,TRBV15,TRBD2,CATSRVKAGSHNEQFF
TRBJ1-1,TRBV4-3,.,CASSQGSGGFYTEAFF
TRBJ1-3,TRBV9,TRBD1,CASSVAGDSSGNTIYF
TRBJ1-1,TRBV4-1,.,CASSQSGGVTEAFF
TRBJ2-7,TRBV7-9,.,CASSLAVGYEQYF
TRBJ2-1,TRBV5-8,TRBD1,CASRRGQGRNEQFF
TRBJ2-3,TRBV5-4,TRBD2,CASSWGTRRESLADTQYF
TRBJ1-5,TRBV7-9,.,CASSPSYSNQPQHF
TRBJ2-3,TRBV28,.,CASSLLGGMDTQYF
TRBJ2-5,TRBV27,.,CASSLSTGMGETQYF
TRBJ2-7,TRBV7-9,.,CASSPRGVLDEQYF
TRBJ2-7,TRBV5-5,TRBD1,CASTGQGRYEQYF
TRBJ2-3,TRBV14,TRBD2,CASSQDRREGRGDTQYF
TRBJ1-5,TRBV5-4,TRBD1,CASSLDRGSNQPQHF
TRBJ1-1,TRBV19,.,CASSNLNTEAFF
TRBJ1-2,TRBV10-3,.,CAISGGLDGGYGYTF
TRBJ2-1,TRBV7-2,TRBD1,CASSLVGGAYNEQFF
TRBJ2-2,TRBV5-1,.,CASIAPGLGTGELFF
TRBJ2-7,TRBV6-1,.,CASSEQTVTYEQYF
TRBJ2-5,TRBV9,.,CASSVAAGLQETQYF
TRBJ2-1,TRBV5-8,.,CASSRDFNEQFF
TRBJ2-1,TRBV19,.,CASSSASSYNEQFF
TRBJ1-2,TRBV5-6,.,CASSLGAGRGYTF